The 9 T cell receptor beta chains below all came from one sample that was sequenced in a study of blood T cell repertoires in COVID-19. Clones were sequenced by immunoSEQ multiplex PCR, and TCRdb holds only the in-frame ones, with some missing. Of 95,000 to 150,000 clones in the sample, 87% were seen once. Sequenced sample: peripheral blood. Source of these receptors: a woman between 65 and 79 years old with acute or convalescent COVID-19.

J is TRBJ1-6 and V is TRBV5-5; the match to TRBD1 covers 7 bases. CDR3 length: 15 amino acids. After removal of 4 bases from V and 10 bases from J, the junction contained 11 bases not matched to a gene. CDR1 SGHKS and CDR2 YYEKEE come from the germline V gene (reference sequence). CDR3: CASSPETGMGSPLHF. CDR3 DNA sequence: TGTGCCAGCAGCCCCGAGACAGGGATGGGATCACCCCTCCACTTT.

In its sample, this clone was seen once. Written as DNA, the CDR3 is TGTGCCAGCAGTTTAGTACAGCAGAACACTGAAGCTTTCTTT. Amino acid sequence: CASSLVQQNTEAFF. V usage is TRBV28 and J usage is TRBJ1-1; the D is unclear. There are 14 residues in the CDR3. Trimming stripped 2 bases from V and 1 base from J, with 8 bases between. Germline lookup yields CDR1 MDHEN and CDR2 SYDVKM.

The V gene is TRBV11-1, the J gene TRBJ2-1; possible D gene TRBD2, 5 bases. Germline V gives CDR1 SGHAT, CDR2 FQDESV (reference sequence). The CDR3 sequence is 14 residues long. Trimming removed 2 bases at V and 5 bases at J, with 10 bases between. The CDR3 DNA reads TGTGCCAGCAGCTTACTAGCCGGAAACAATGAGCAGTTCTTC. This gives the protein CASSLLAGNNEQFF.

V usage is TRBV13 and J usage is TRBJ1-4, with a tentative D call TRBD1 (5 bases). Trimming pared 5 bases from V and 7 bases from J, leaving 17 bases between. The germline gives CDR1 PRHDT, CDR2 FYEKMQ (reference sequence). The CDR3 runs 15 residues. The CDR3 spells CASSPRGRGSEKLFF. As DNA, the CDR3 is TGTGCCAGCAGCCCGAGAGGACGGGGGAGTGAAAAACTGTTTTTT.

The V gene is TRBV6-5, the J gene TRBJ2-5; D is unresolved. Per germline, CDR1 MNHEY and CDR2 SVGAGI. This CDR3 is 13 amino acids long. The V end was cut by 6 bases, the J end by 5 bases, with 13 bases between. The CDR3 region has the DNA TGTGCCAGCAGCCGAGTAACTCGGGAGACCCAGTACTTC. Its protein product is CASSRVTRETQYF.

A few counts support this clone. This sequence joins TRBV7-9 and TRBJ2-1; 11 bases are shared with TRBD2. Germline V CDR1 and CDR2: SEHNR, FQNEAQ (reference sequence). The CDR3 contains 13 residues. Losses at the gene ends were 5 bases for V and 10 bases for J; bases not matched to a gene: 4. The CDR3 loop is CASSMGTSGEQFF. The CDR3 coding sequence is TGTGCCAGCAGCATGGGGACTAGCGGAGAGCAGTTCTTC.

J is TRBJ2-1 and V is TRBV7-3, with D possibly TRBD1 on 5 matching bases. The length of the CDR3 is 14 residues. Trimming removed 5 bases from V and 10 bases from J, with 18 bases in between. Germline V gene lookup returns CDR1 SGHTA and CDR2 FQGTGA. The DNA of the CDR3 is TGTGCCAGCAGCCTCAGTTGGGGCCCAGGGGAGCAGTTCTTC. Protein sequence: CASSLSWGPGEQFF. The full variable domain, its missing parts supplied by reference TRBV7-3 and TRBJ2-1, is GAGVSQTPSNKVTEKGKYVELRCDPISGHTALYWYRQSLGQGPEFLIYFQGTGAADDSGLPNDRFFAVRPEGSVSTLKIQRTERGDSAVYLCASSLSWGPGEQFFGPGTRLTVL.

This clone was counted once. V usage is TRBV9 and J usage is TRBJ2-3; weak D call: TRBD2 (6 bases). This CDR3 contains 13 residues. Per germline, CDR1 SGDLS and CDR2 YYNGEE. Trimming removed 3 bases at V and 4 bases at J, with 9 bases between. The CDR3 DNA sequence: TGTGCCAGCAGCGATACGGGGGCAGATACGCAGTATTTT. It yields the protein CASSDTGADTQYF.

The chain carries TRBV6-5 and TRBJ1-2, with D possibly TRBD1 on 6 matching bases. Trimming pared 6 bases from V and 8 bases from J, leaving 13 bases between. CDR3 size: 12 residues. Looked up from germline, CDR1 is MNHEY and CDR2 is SVGAGI. CDR3 region: CASSFVTGGYTF. The CDR3 nucleotides are TGTGCCAGCAGCTTTGTCACAGGGGGCTACACCTTC.